Reported below is one T cell receptor (beta chain). Its antigen is currently unknown. This entry belongs to a study of CXCR3-negative and CXCR3-positive naive CD8 T cells. Study conclusions and caveats: TRB CDR3 hydrophobicity was greater in CXCR3-positive naive cells than in CXCR3-negative naive cells. Fresh PBMCs went into most assays, and CXCR3 expression partly declined after cryopreservation.

The libraries of TRB cDNA were constructed through 5' RACE using UMI labels. From its re-call of the 5' RACE reads, TCRdb lists each CDR3 protein once, without DNA. The sample totals 35,000 to 55,000 distinct CDR3 sequences. CDR3 length equals 14 residues. Germline V gives CDR1 SGHKS, CDR2 YYEKEE (reference sequence). The sequencing input was naive CXCR3- CD8+ T cells from blood. Subset noted: CD45RO-CCR7+CD27+CD95- naive CD8+ T cells lacking CXCR3 (TNR3-). This TCR was recovered from a human donor in good health. Some clones in this sample may be carry-over from other donors' samples. The V and J genes are TRBV5-5 and TRBJ2-5; TCRdb's assignment of TRBD1 cannot be checked, as there is no DNA. CDR3 loop: CASSTRTGSETQYF.